Shown below are 30 T cell receptor beta chains from a single sample sequenced in a study of regulatory T cells in long-lasting Graves disease. Combining iRepertoire HTBI primers with Arm-PCR of CDR3 regions, the authors built TCR beta libraries. MiXCR, applied by TCRdb to the multiplex PCR reads, yields one record per CDR3 protein. The sample holds about 240,000 distinct CDR3 sequences, 20% to 25% seen once. Time point described: newly diagnosed GD, antithyroid drugs for less than 3 months. Researchers made the TCR library from RNA that was extracted from PBMCs. The sequencing used peripheral blood mononuclear cells (PBMCs), collected at new diagnosis, from a patient treated with antithyroid drugs. The receptors derive from a female donor with Graves disease.

This clonotype has at least ten counts. The chain is built from TRBV12-3 or TRBV12-4 and TRBJ2-7, with 11 bases that match TRBD2. The CDR3 is 14 amino acids. With 6 bases clipped from V and 6 bases from J, the junction kept 7 bases outside the gene matches. The CDR3 nucleotides read TGTGCCAGCAGCCCACTAGCGGGAGTCGGCGAGCAGTACTTC. This gives the protein CASSPLAGVGEQYF.

About this clonotype: Since no conserved phenylalanine or tryptophan closes the CDR3, a read error is the likely cause. The gene calls are TRBV20-1 and TRBJ2-3, with D tentatively TRBD2 (5 bases). The CDR3 length is 15 residues. The germline V gene encodes CDR1 DFQATT and CDR2 SNEGSKA (reference sequence). The V end lost 3 bases, the J end lost 5 bases, and 18 bases lay between the germline ends. CDR3 nucleotides: TGCAGTGCTAGTTCCATGGCGGGCAGTCAAGATACGCAGTATCTT. This codes for CSASSMAGSQDTQYL.

This clonotype was found many times. This chain links TRBV14 with TRBJ1-2; 9 bases agree with TRBD1. Germline V gives CDR1 SGHDN, CDR2 FVKESK. The CDR3 is 14 amino acids. J lost 5 bases, V lost 0 bases, and 1 base had no gene match. CDR3 in amino acids: CASSQDGTGYGYTF. CDR3 in DNA: TGTGCCAGCAGCCAAGACGGGACAGGGTATGGCTACACCTTC.

The chain uses TRBV5-1 and TRBJ2-7; 7 bases are a match to TRBD1. Unmatched junction bases numbered 7, after V lost 4 bases and J lost 0 bases. The germline V gene has CDR1 SGHRS and CDR2 YFSETQ. This CDR3 has 15 residues. The CDR3 region is CASSPRQGPSYEQYF. The CDR3 DNA follows: TGCGCCAGCAGCCCCCGACAGGGACCCTCCTACGAGCAGTACTTC.

This clonotype was counted ten times or more. The V and J genes are TRBV4-2 and TRBJ2-2, with 10 bases matching TRBD1. J gave up 3 bases and V 6 bases, and 1 base lay outside the gene matches. The CDR3 has 14 amino acids. Per germline, CDR1 LGHNA and CDR2 YNFKEQ. DNA of the CDR3: TGTGCCAGCAGGGGACAGGGGTACACCGGGGAGCTGTTTTTT. Translated: CASRGQGYTGELFF.

The V and J genes are TRBV7-2 and TRBJ2-3; 9 bases align to TRBD2. The V and J ends lost 6 bases and 0 bases, in that order; junction bases with no gene match: 13. There are 18 residues in the CDR3. CDR1 is SGHTA, CDR2 FQGNSA, per germline. CDR3 coding DNA: TGTGCCAGCAGACGCATGTCAGCGGGGGGACCTAGCACAGATACGCAGTATTTT. As protein: CASRRMSAGGPSTDTQYF.

V is TRBV5-6 and J is TRBJ2-4; TRBD1 agrees at 7 bases. This CDR3 contains 13 residues. The germline V gene encodes CDR1 SGHDT and CDR2 YYEEEE. V lost 5 bases to trimming and J lost 8 bases; unmatched junction nucleotides: 7. The CDR3 is CASRRYTGDIQYF. In DNA, the CDR3 is TGTGCCAGCAGACGATACACAGGGGACATTCAGTACTTC.

This clonotype has at least ten counts. The rearrangement links TRBV20-1 to TRBJ2-1, with TRBD2 identical over 11 bases. Germline CDR1 DFQATT, CDR2 SNEGSKA (reference sequence). CDR3 length: 14 residues. V lost 2 bases and J lost 5; bases outside the gene matches: 2. The CDR3 DNA reads TGCAGTGCTAGACTAGCGGGGGGTAACAATGAGCAGTTCTTC. Translating it yields CSARLAGGNNEQFF.

There are many counts of this clonotype. The rearrangement joins TRBV5-1 to TRBJ2-1; 9 bases are a match to TRBD2. Germline loops: CDR1 SGHRS, CDR2 YFSETQ. V trimming: 0 bases; J trimming: 9 bases; junction bases outside the gene matches: 10. This CDR3 comprises 16 residues. The CDR3, as DNA: TGCGCCAGCAGCTTGGAGGGGCGGGGGGGCCCTAGTGAGCAGTTCTTC. It specifies CASSLEGRGGPSEQFF.

This clonotype has ten or more counts. The J gene is TRBJ1-1, the V gene TRBV7-3; the D gene is possibly TRBD1 (6 bases). Germline V CDR1 and CDR2: SGHTA, FQGTGA. V dropped 3 bases and J dropped 1 base, with 9 bases sitting between them. The CDR3 totals 14 residues. CDR3 DNA: TGTGCCAGCAGCTTCGGACAGTCGAACACTGAAGCTTTCTTT. Translated: CASSFGQSNTEAFF.

V and J are TRBV12-3 or TRBV12-4 and TRBJ1-1; D is ambiguous. The CDR3 covers 13 residues. V gave up 3 bases and J gave up 7 bases, with 12 bases separating them. CDR3 in amino acids: CASSLQGQDEAFF. The CDR3 coding sequence is TGTGCCAGCAGTTTGCAAGGGCAAGATGAAGCTTTCTTT.

Comment on this clonotype: This likely came from a read error, as a far larger clone is one base away. The chain combines TRBV13 with TRBJ2-3; D is undetermined. Trimming pared 6 bases from V and 1 base from J, leaving 17 bases between. CDR3 size: 16 residues. In germline, CDR1 is PRHDT, CDR2 FYEKMQ (reference sequence). CDR3 nucleotide sequence: TGTGCCAGCAGTGAACCGGTTTTTGGTCGCACAGATACGCAGTATTTT. Translating gives CASSEPVFGRTDTQYF.

In the case of this clonotype: This may come from a read error, since a much larger clone is one base off. The chain employs TRBV6-1 and TRBJ1-2; D may be TRBD1 (5 bases). The CDR3 runs 13 residues. Germline CDR1 reads MNHNS; CDR2 reads SASEGT. V lost 5 bases to trimming and J lost 9 bases, with 16 bases between them. The CDR3 sequence: CASSQDSKASYTF. The CDR3 DNA follows: TGTGCCAGCAGTCAAGACAGCAAGGCTAGCTACACCTTC.

This clonotype is medium-sized in the sample. The chain carries TRBV7-2 and TRBJ2-6, with unresolved D. The V end lost 1 base, the J end lost 0 bases, and 7 bases lay between the germline ends. The CDR3 is made up of 16 amino acids. Germline CDR1 reads SGHTA; CDR2 reads FQGNSA. The CDR3 sequence: CASSLGALSGANVLTF. Here the CDR3 DNA reads TGTGCCAGCAGCTTAGGTGCCCTCTCTGGGGCCAACGTCCTGACTTTC.

Ten or more counts support this clonotype. The chain combines TRBV27 with TRBJ2-1; 10 bases line up with TRBD2. J lost 6 bases, V lost 5 bases, and 7 bases had no gene match. This CDR3 has 15 residues. In germline, CDR1 is MNHEY, CDR2 SMNVEV (reference sequence). Here the CDR3 reads CASSKAGGLANEQFF. The CDR3, as DNA: TGTGCCAGCAGTAAAGCGGGAGGGCTCGCCAATGAGCAGTTCTTC.

This clonotype was recorded at least ten times. This chain uses TRBV18 with TRBJ2-5; no clear D gene. V lost 0 bases and J lost 7, with 9 bases in between. The CDR3 runs 13 residues. Germline V lookup: CDR1 KGHSH, CDR2 LQKENI. For the CDR3, the DNA is TGTGCCAGCTCACCACCGACCCACCGGACCCAGTACTTC. This encodes CASSPPTHRTQYF.

In this sample, this clonotype turned up many times. The V and J genes are TRBV6-1 and TRBJ2-5; 13 bases are shared with TRBD2. This CDR3 is 16 amino acids long. The junction had 9 bases not matched to a gene; V was cut back by 7 bases and J by 4 bases. In germline, CDR1 is MNHNS, CDR2 SASEGT. Here the CDR3 reads CASTLLGLAGRETQYF. The CDR3 region has the DNA TGTGCCAGCACCTTATTGGGACTAGCGGGGAGAGAGACCCAGTACTTC.

This clonotype occurred a few times. A much bigger clone sits one base away, suggesting this may be a read error. The chain is built from TRBV12-3 or TRBV12-4 and TRBJ1-2; a weak D match, TRBD1 (5 bases). The CDR3 spans 14 residues. The CDR3 loop reads CASSSGPLTGGYNF. The CDR3, as DNA: TGTGCCAGCAGTTCGGGACCCCTAACTGGTGGCTACAACTTC.

This clonotype was found many times. The rearrangement uses TRBV6-1 and TRBJ2-3; TRBD1 or TRBD2 may be the D gene (5 bases each). Trimming stripped 6 bases from V and 0 bases from J, with 7 bases between. CDR1 and CDR2 (germline): MNHNS, SASEGT. This CDR3 is 13 amino acids long. The CDR3 DNA is TGTGCCAGCAGACGGGACAGCACAGATACGCAGTATTTT. This translates into CASRRDSTDTQYF.

This clonotype has a handful of counts. The chain couples TRBV5-1 to TRBJ2-3; the D gene is possibly TRBD1 (5 bases). Germline V gene lookup returns CDR1 SGHRS and CDR2 YFSETQ. The CDR3 has 16 amino acids. V lost 0 bases, J lost 1 base, and 12 bases lay in between. Here the CDR3 reads CASSLEGLDGTDTQYF. The CDR3 coding sequence is TGCGCCAGCAGCTTGGAGGGGTTGGACGGCACAGATACGCAGTATTTT.

This clonotype came up many times. The gene calls are TRBV6-2 or TRBV6-3 and TRBJ2-1; 12 nucleotides agree with TRBD2. V lost 6 bases and J lost 0; bases outside the gene matches: 3. Germline lookup yields CDR1 MNHEY and CDR2 SVGEGT. The CDR3 consists of 16 residues. CDR3 bases: TGTGCCAGCAGCCCGACTAGCGGGAGCTCCTACAATGAGCAGTTCTTC. This sequence encodes CASSPTSGSSYNEQFF.

This clonotype was detected many times. This chain links TRBV20-1 with TRBJ2-1; D perhaps matches TRBD2 (5 bases). The V end was cut by 7 bases, the J end by 9 bases, with 13 bases between. This CDR3 has 11 residues. The V gene's germline CDR1 is DFQATT and CDR2 SNEGSKA (reference sequence). CDR3 nucleotides: TGCAGTGGAGGGTTTGAGGGTGAGCAGTTCTTC. Protein product: CSGGFEGEQFF.

This clonotype was found a few times. This chain connects TRBV12-5 to TRBJ2-7; D call uncertain. The CDR3 sequence is 15 residues long. Germline CDR1 is LGHNT and CDR2 is FRNRAP. Trimming left V 7 bases short and J 4 bases short, with 20 bases between. The chain's CDR3 is CASAVGARILYEQYF. The CDR3 nucleotides are TGTGCTAGTGCAGTTGGTGCCCGAATATTGTACGAGCAGTACTTC.

This clonotype came up many times. The chain has TRBV7-2 and TRBJ2-4, with D unclear. From germline, CDR1 is SGHTA and CDR2 FQGNSA. The CDR3 is 12 residues long. The V and J ends lost 1 base and 11 bases respectively, with 9 bases between them. The CDR3 loop is CASSLVMSFQYF. The CDR3 coding sequence is TGTGCCAGCAGCTTAGTAATGTCCTTTCAGTACTTC.

The V and J genes are TRBV10-3 and TRBJ1-6, with 7 bases fitting TRBD1. This CDR3 comprises 14 residues. Unmatched junction bases numbered 4, after V lost 11 bases and J lost 0 bases. Germline-derived CDR1 and CDR2 are ENHRY and SYGVKD. CDR3 sequence reads: CAATGSSYNSPLHF. DNA of the CDR3: TGTGCCGCGACAGGGAGCTCCTATAATTCACCCCTCCACTTT.

Comments on this clonotype: This may come from a read error, since a much larger clone is one base off. This rearrangement joins TRBV24-1 to TRBJ2-5; 10 nucleotides match TRBD1. The CDR3 is 15 amino acids. The V gene end was trimmed by 5 bases and the J gene end by 9 bases; junction bases not matched to a gene: 11. Germline V gene data show CDR1 as KGHDR and CDR2 as SFDVKD. This CDR3 is CATSAAGTGDESQYF. CDR3 nucleotides: TGTGCCACCAGTGCAGCCGGGACAGGGGACGAGTCCCAGTACTTC.

In this sample, this clonotype turned up many times. This chain joins TRBV14 and TRBJ2-3; a possible D gene is TRBD2 (5 bases). The V gene's germline CDR1 is SGHDN and CDR2 FVKESK. The CDR3 covers 11 residues. The V and J ends lost 2 bases and 8 bases respectively, with 5 bases between them. The CDR3, as DNA: TGTGCCAGCAGCCAACGGGGTACGCAGTATTTT. Translating gives CASSQRGTQYF.

In this sample, this clonotype turned up once. Here the CDR3 reads CASSGAGTGNSPLHF. The CDR3 coding sequence is TGTGCCAGCAGCGGGGCCGGGACAGGGAATTCACCCCTCCACTTT. The chain recombines TRBV2 with TRBJ1-6; 9 nucleotides agree with TRBD1. Per the germline V gene, CDR1 is SNHLY and CDR2 is FYNNEI. V shed 6 bases, J shed 7 bases, and the junction held 7 bases outside the gene matches. This CDR3 is 15 amino acids long. Filled out from reference TRBV2 and TRBJ1-6, the complete variable domain reads EPEVTQTPSHQVTQMGQEVILRCVPISNHLYFYWYRQILGQKVEFLVSFYNNEISEKSEIFDDQFSVERPDGSNFTLKIRSTKLEDSAMYFCASSGAGTGNSPLHFGNGTRLTVT.

This clonotype appeared a few times. J is TRBJ2-7 and V is TRBV7-8, with 10 nucleotides matching TRBD2. This CDR3 contains 15 residues. Germline CDR1 reads SGHVS; CDR2 reads FQNEAQ. Germline trimming cut 2 bases from V and 3 bases from J; bases unmatched to any gene: 4. The CDR3 DNA sequence: TGTGCCAGCAGCTTAAAGAGGACTAGCGGCTACGAGCAGTACTTC. It is translated as CASSLKRTSGYEQYF.

This clonotype was observed a handful of times. The chain recombines TRBV5-5 with TRBJ1-5; D is ambiguous. V lost 0 bases, J lost 7 bases, and 11 bases lay in between. Germline V gene data show CDR1 as SGHKS and CDR2 as YYEKEE (reference sequence). The CDR3 consists of 14 residues. CDR3 sequence reads: CASSLGTHGQPQHF. CDR3 in DNA: TGTGCCAGCAGCTTGGGGACCCACGGCCAGCCCCAGCATTTT.